These T cell receptor beta chains were read from a single sample in a study of T cells in tuberculosis. Here immunoSEQ multiplex PCR was the method, and the copy in TCRdb shows in-frame clones only, minus some. The sample has tens of thousands of clones; around 93% are singletons. The starting material was PBMCs, obtained at tuberculosis diagnosis. The receptors here all came from an adult with tuberculosis. Each CDR3 is given with its conserved first and last residue. Each record gives: clone size, V gene, D gene, J gene, CDR3 DNA, CDR3 protein. A D gene is named only where the DNA matches it firmly. Clone size is given for some rows only: seen once, a few or many times, or a class if the clone is expanded.

NA	TRBV27	NA	TRBJ1-6	TGTGCCAGCAGTTTACGGAGGGCCGCACATTCACCCCTCCACTTT	CASSLRRAAHSPLHF
NA	TRBV20-1	NA	TRBJ2-1	TGCAGTGCCGGCAGGGCGTTTGAGCAGTTCTTC	CSAGRAFEQFF
NA	TRBV19	TRBD1	TRBJ1-5	TGTGCCAGTAGTACCCGACAGGGTTGGGTGGGGAATCAGCCCCAGCATTTT	CASSTRQGWVGNQPQHF
NA	TRBV2	TRBD1	TRBJ1-4	TGTGCCAGCAGTGTCGACAGGGGGCGTCTGGATGAAAAACTGTTTTTT	CASSVDRGRLDEKLFF
NA	TRBV5-1	NA	TRBJ1-2	TGCGCCAGCAGCTTGAGGGGCTCGGCAGGGCAATCCTATGGCTACACCTTC	CASSLRGSAGQSYGYTF
NA	TRBV9	NA	TRBJ2-1	TGTGCCAGCAGCGCCGCCGGGGGTGAGCAGTTCTTC	CASSAAGGEQFF
NA	TRBV28	TRBD2	TRBJ2-3	TGTGCCAGCAGGCCACCGGGACTAGCGAACACAGATACGCAGTATTTT	CASRPPGLANTDTQYF
NA	TRBV12-5	TRBD1	TRBJ1-2	TGTGCTAGTGGTGCAGGGGGCGGTGATGGCTACACCTTC	CASGAGGGDGYTF
NA	TRBV6-4	NA	TRBJ2-2	TGTGCCAGCAGTGTGGAGGAGTGGACCGGGGAGCTGTTTTTT	CASSVEEWTGELFF
NA	TRBV6-1	TRBD1	TRBJ2-7	TGTGCCAGCAGTGAAGGGGGTGTGGTAGGGGGCCGTAACCCAGGGCAGTACTTC	CASSEGGVVGGRNPGQYF
few	TRBV4-2	TRBD2	TRBJ2-3	TGTGCCAGCAGCCAAGGGCTAGCGGGGGGACCTTCCACAGATACGCAGTATTTT	CASSQGLAGGPSTDTQYF
NA	TRBV4-3	NA	TRBJ1-5	TGCGCCAGCAGCCAAGAGCAGGGGCAAAATCAGCCCCAGCATTTT	CASSQEQGQNQPQHF
NA	TRBV6-5	TRBD1	TRBJ2-7	TGTGCCAGCAGGGGGGACAGGAGATCCTACGAGCAGTACTTC	CASRGDRRSYEQYF
NA	TRBV5-1	NA	TRBJ2-6	TGCGCCAGCAGCTTGACAGGGAACGGTCGCGGGGCCAACGTCCTGACTTTC	CASSLTGNGRGANVLTF
once	TRBV19	NA	TRBJ1-5	TGTGCCAGTAGTTGGCCGAAACAGCCCCAGCATTTT	CASSWPKQPQHF
NA	TRBV6-4	NA	TRBJ1-6	TGTGCCAGCAGTTTGGAGGGTACTAATTCACCCCTCCACTTT	CASSLEGTNSPLHF
NA	TRBV11-2	NA	TRBJ1-1	TGTGCCAGCAGCTTCGCGGGGGCCTTGAACACTGAAGCTTTCTTT	CASSFAGALNTEAFF